This T cell receptor beta chain was retrieved from a study of shared clonotypes between healthy human individuals. The repertoire was sequenced with immunoSEQ multiplex PCR; TCRdb's copy has only in-frame clones and lacks some. The sample has some 2,500,000 clones, about 90% seen once. The germline gives CDR1 MDHEN, CDR2 SYDVKM. The CDR3 extends over 13 amino acids. Worth noting for this clone: Antigen unknown.

Study-wide results and caveats: Estimated richness was generally greater in naive than memory subsets.

V gene TRBV28 combines with J gene TRBJ2-5; 8 bases line up with TRBD2. The assigned J gene may be wrong: the sequence end matches TRBJ2-7 better. The TCR was taken from a man between 18 and 29 years old in good health. Some clones in this sample may be carry-over from other donors' samples. Sequenced input: naive CD4+ T cells from PBMCs. Subset of the sample: CD45RA+ positively selected. CDR3 sequence: CASRAGVSYEQYF. The DNA for the CDR3 is TGTGCCAGCAGAGCGGGAGTCTCGTACGAGCAGTACTTC.